This T cell receptor (beta chain) derives from a study of control samples from healthy donors and cancer patients. This clone occurred once. Germline V lookup: CDR1 SQVTM, CDR2 ANQGSEA. Trimming shortened V by 4 bases and J by 4 bases, and 10 bases separated the two germline ends. This CDR3 comprises 13 residues. Clones were sequenced by immunoSEQ multiplex PCR, and TCRdb holds only the in-frame ones, with some missing. The sample gives more than 95,000 clones, around 87% of which show up once; less than 9.5% is in the top ten. This sequence originates from a man aged 35 to 55 in good health. The sequenced sample was blood. V gene TRBV29-1 combines with J gene TRBJ2-2, with a possible D match to TRBD1 (6 bases). In nucleotides, the CDR3 is TGCAGCGTTGGTACAGGGTTCACCGGGGAGCTGTTTTTT. This gives the protein CSVGTGFTGELFF.